The T cell receptor beta chain under discussion was sequenced for a study of PD-1 blockade in classical Hodgkin lymphoma. General study findings and limits: By C4D1, diversity of CD4+ TCRs had risen significantly, whereas that of CD8+ TCRs had not. Newly diagnosed patients reportedly trailed healthy donors in baseline TCR diversity. Excluded were patients who started nivolumab under 1 year after ASCT, a group that had lower diversity.

Each patient relapsed following autologous stem cell transplantation, and prior brentuximab vedotin exposure differed. Sequenced by immunoSEQ multiplex PCR; TCRdb stores in-frame clones only, minus some. In the table there are 35,000 or so clones, just over 75% of which are singletons. Looked up from germline, CDR1 is SNHLY and CDR2 is FYNNEI. This CDR3 region has 14 residues. A remark on this clone: The antigen remains unidentified.

The starting material was peripheral blood mononuclear cells (PBMCs), obtained before the second cycle of nivolumab. The origin of this receptor is a human donor with classical Hodgkin lymphoma. This chain links TRBV2 with TRBJ2-5, with D possibly matching TRBD1 (6 bases). The DNA end favors TRBJ2-7, so the J call may be wrong. CDR3: CASSVDRSSYEQYF. CDR3 nucleotides: TGTGCCAGCAGCGTTGACAGGTCTTCCTACGAGCAGTACTTC.